A single sample gave rise to the 3 T cell receptor beta chains below, sequenced in a study of T cell responses to AZD1222 COVID-19 vaccine (dated by TCRdb to the early 2020s). Receptor amplification or capture employed the immunoSEQ multiplex PCR assay. Held by TCRdb, this immuneACCESS table contains in-frame sequences only and omits some clones. Under half of the omission traces to an unresolved V gene where checked; the cause of the rest is unknown. This sample holds approximately 110,000 clones; over 75% were observed only once. Approximately 7.5% of the sample belongs to the ten largest clones. What the time point label conveys for this sample: baseline before first vaccination. Sequenced material: peripheral blood, taken on day 0 of AZD1222 vaccination. The receptor source for this set is an adult in good health.

The V call is TRBV5-1, the J call TRBJ1-1, with D perhaps matching TRBD1 (6 bases). The germline CDR1 and CDR2 sequences are SGHRS and YFSETQ. Trimming left V 5 bases short and J 5 bases short, with 19 bases between. The CDR3 loop spans 15 amino acids. CDR3 residues: CASSFDLTGATEAFF. In DNA form, the CDR3 reads TGCGCCAGCAGTTTTGATCTCACGGGGGCAACTGAAGCTTTCTTT.

This rearrangement joins TRBV2 to TRBJ2-2; D remains ambiguous. V lost 4 bases to trimming and J lost 4 bases, with 10 bases between them. The germline V gene encodes CDR1 SNHLY and CDR2 FYNNEI. This CDR3 is built from 14 residues. The CDR3 sequence is CASSAVTLTGELFF. CDR3 nucleotide sequence: TGTGCCAGCAGTGCGGTTACCCTCACCGGGGAGCTGTTTTTT.

This rearrangement joins TRBV14 to TRBJ2-7, with D perhaps matching TRBD1 (6 bases). This CDR3 comprises 13 residues. V was pared by 3 bases and J by 2 bases, with 8 bases between. Per the germline V gene, CDR1 is SGHDN and CDR2 is FVKESK. For the CDR3, the DNA is TGTGCCAGCAGCCATGGGACACCCTACGAGCAGTACTTC. It is translated as CASSHGTPYEQYF.